Sequencing of this T cell receptor (beta chain) was carried out in a study of CXCR3-negative and CXCR3-positive naive CD8 T cells. Across the study: Summed over all libraries, TRB reads came to 130 million to 150 million, with about 1.5 +/- 0.3 million per library. Study-level results: Comparison of naive cells showed more hydrophobic TRB CDR3s in CXCR3-positive than in CXCR3-negative naive cells.

This CDR3 has 14 amino acids. The TRB cDNA libraries were prepared by 5' RACE with UMI labels. From the 5' RACE reads, TCRdb lists one entry per CDR3 protein and no DNA. This sample contains about 5,500 distinct CDR3 sequences. Regarding this clonotype: Antigen: not known.

This receptor was identified in a human donor in good health. Some clones in this sample may be carry-over from other donors' samples. Source material: naive CXCR3+ CD8+ T cells from blood. Subset: CD45RO-CCR7+CD27+CD95- naive CD8+ T cells expressing CXCR3 (TNR3+). The gene calls are TRBV12-3 or TRBV12-4 and TRBJ1-2. The CDR3 is CASSYRIVNYGYTF.